These T cell receptor beta chains were read from a single sample in a study of T cell changes during pregnancy in multiple sclerosis. The data were produced by immunoSEQ multiplex PCR, yet TCRdb's version contains in-frame clones alone and is incomplete. The repertoire has over 35,000 clones, 75% to 95% of them found once; the top ten carry 0.35% to 0.45%. Sequenced material: CD4+ T cells from peripheral blood mononuclear cells, taken in the third trimester of pregnancy. The source of these receptors is a female donor with multiple sclerosis, enrolled in a pregnancy study. Each CDR3 is given with its conserved first and last residue.

J gene: TRBJ1-4
CDR3 length: 15
V gene: TRBV7-8
CDR3 protein: CASSYPGTGNEKLFF

J gene: TRBJ2-1
CDR3 length: 15
V gene: TRBV5-4
CDR3 protein: CASSFGLAPTNEQFF

J gene: TRBJ2-3
CDR3 length: 15
V gene: TRBV6-5
CDR3 protein: CASSWTSGSTDTQYF

J gene: TRBJ2-7
CDR3 length: 11
V gene: TRBV6-5
CDR3 protein: CASSGGGYKYF

J gene: TRBJ2-3
CDR3 length: 15
V gene: TRBV6-6
CDR3 protein: CASSYSGQAKDTQYF

J gene: TRBJ2-7
CDR3 length: 14
V gene: TRBV28
CDR3 protein: CASSFVPSSYEQYF

J gene: TRBJ2-5
CDR3 length: 17
V gene: TRBV5-1
CDR3 protein: CASSRNPGTGYEETQYF

J gene: TRBJ1-2
CDR3 length: 14
V gene: TRBV27
CDR3 protein: CASSFRQGFNGYTF

J gene: TRBJ2-7
CDR3 length: 13
V gene: TRBV5-1
CDR3 protein: CASSRDRIYEQYF

J gene: TRBJ2-1
CDR3 length: 13
V gene: TRBV10-3
CDR3 protein: CATARDPYNEQFF